Listed below are T cell receptor beta chains from one sample, sequenced in a study of glioma-infiltrating T cells. TCRdb recomputed calls from the multiplex PCR reads with MiXCR, one row per CDR3 protein. The top ten hold less than 55% of the sample, which has roughly 100,000 distinct CDR3 sequences, about 30% seen once. The sequencing input was glioma tissue, nonneoplastic brain tissue, or PBMCs (not recorded which). All receptors derive from a human donor with low-grade glioma or glioblastoma, undergoing nonglioma brain surgery, or in good health (not recorded which). The conserved cysteine and the conserved F or W are not part of the CDR3 here. Clone size appears in some rows only: once, few, many, or a class for an expanded clone.

CDR3	size	J	V
ASSHGETEAF	NA	TRBJ1-1	TRBV14
ASSLGLAPETQY	few	TRBJ2-5	TRBV7-2
ASSLSNLGNQETQY	many	TRBJ2-5	TRBV27
ASSQFQFMSTEAF	NA	TRBJ1-1	TRBV4-1
AISEGNSPLH	many	TRBJ1-6	TRBV10-3
ASSDGPRGASDEQF	many	TRBJ2-1	TRBV6-1
ASSLVRGNTGELF	many	TRBJ2-2	TRBV7-2
SAGVQGRGNQPQH	many	TRBJ1-5	TRBV20-1
ASSRLSRGAPSNEQF	NA	TRBJ2-1	TRBV3-1
ANSLSGQGPTEAF	NA	TRBJ1-1	TRBV7-3
ASSSSWGGEQY	once	TRBJ2-7	TRBV11-3
SVGKGTQETQY	NA	TRBJ2-5	TRBV29-1
ASTSEDPYTGELF	many	TRBJ2-2	TRBV6-1
SAPTGREQF	many	TRBJ2-1	TRBV20-1
ASSFWDSISYEQY	many	TRBJ2-7	TRBV5-4
AARTPSTDTQY	many	TRBJ2-3	TRBV10-3
SVELAGEKLF	NA	TRBJ1-4	TRBV29-1
SVEGYGQGRGGYT	few	TRBJ1-2	TRBV29-1
ASSYTGGETDTQY	many	TRBJ2-3	TRBV6-6
ASGRDRDQPQH	few	TRBJ1-5	TRBV12-3/TRBV12-4
ASFLAGSHGEQF	NA	TRBJ2-1	TRBV5-1
ASSLGGGWNKPQH	NA	TRBJ1-5	TRBV28
ASSEPQFGPYNEQF	many	TRBJ2-1	TRBV10-2
SAQGAAYNSPLH	many	TRBJ1-6	TRBV20-1
ASSLAGPDSWETQY	NA	TRBJ2-5	TRBV7-2
ASTLTGDTQY	few	TRBJ2-3	TRBV7-3
ASPPPGGLTSYNEQF	NA	TRBJ2-1	TRBV18
ASSSGQGPETQY	NA	TRBJ2-5	TRBV7-3
ASSLQGDHNEQF	NA	TRBJ2-1	TRBV5-1
ASSGVPEAF	NA	TRBJ1-1	TRBV28
ASRNWGLQETQY	NA	TRBJ2-5	TRBV10-2
ASSQYQLATPEQF	few	TRBJ2-1	TRBV3-1
ASSPTGYNEQF	many	TRBJ2-1	TRBV27
ASSPMSGSYNEQF	NA	TRBJ2-1	TRBV11-1
ASSIDRSNQPQH	many	TRBJ1-5	TRBV6-1
ASSLFDSPNYGYT	many	TRBJ1-2	TRBV7-9
ASRSNLGSADTQY	NA	TRBJ2-3	TRBV2
ASGIGRGYSNQPQH	NA	TRBJ1-5	TRBV12-5
ASSLGGESEQF	many	TRBJ2-1	TRBV6-2/TRBV6-3
ASSYSTGLREQY	many	TRBJ2-7	TRBV6-2/TRBV6-3
ASSWTSSYEQY	NA	TRBJ2-7	TRBV5-6
ASSLGGGTYNEQF	few	TRBJ2-1	TRBV5-4
SAARGRGITDTQY	NA	TRBJ2-3	TRBV20-1
ASSPRLADTGTQY	NA	TRBJ2-3	TRBV18
ATSRDIGEHSPLH	many	TRBJ1-6	TRBV15